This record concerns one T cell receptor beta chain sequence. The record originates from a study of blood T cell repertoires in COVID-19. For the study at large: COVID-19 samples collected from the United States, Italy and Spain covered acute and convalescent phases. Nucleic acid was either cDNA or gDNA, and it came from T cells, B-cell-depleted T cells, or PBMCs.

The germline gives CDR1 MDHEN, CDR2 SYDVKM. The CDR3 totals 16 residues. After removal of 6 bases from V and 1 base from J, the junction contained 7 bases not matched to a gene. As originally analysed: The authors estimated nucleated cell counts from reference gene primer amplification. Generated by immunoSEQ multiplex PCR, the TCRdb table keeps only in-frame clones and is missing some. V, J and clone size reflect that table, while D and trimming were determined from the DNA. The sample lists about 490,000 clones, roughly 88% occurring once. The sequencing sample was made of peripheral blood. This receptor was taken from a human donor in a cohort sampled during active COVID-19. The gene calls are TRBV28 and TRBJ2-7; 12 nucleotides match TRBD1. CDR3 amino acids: CASRSPGQGASYEQYF. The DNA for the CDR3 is TGTGCCAGCAGATCCCCGGGACAGGGGGCTTCCTACGAGCAGTACTTC.